Below are 9 T cell receptor beta chains sequenced from a single sample in a study of blood T cell repertoires in COVID-19. TCRdb's table, derived via immunoSEQ multiplex PCR, lists solely in-frame clones and lacks some. The sample shows around 200,000 clones, about 80% of them seen only once. The source material was peripheral blood. The receptors shown here come from a human donor in a cohort sampled during active COVID-19.

V usage is TRBV2 and J usage is TRBJ1-2; D possibly corresponds to TRBD1 (5 bases). CDR1 SNHLY and CDR2 FYNNEI come from the germline V gene. The CDR3 consists of 10 residues. Trimming took 6 bases from V and 8 from J, leaving 7 bases between them. The DNA for the CDR3 is TGTGCCAGCAGGGGGGGAGGCTACACCTTC. Translated: CASRGGGYTF.

The chain uses TRBV12-3 or TRBV12-4 and TRBJ2-1; the D is unclear. Trimming stripped 3 bases from V and 14 bases from J, with 11 bases between. The CDR3 contains 11 residues. The CDR3 region is CASSLGRHEFF. In DNA, the CDR3 is TGTGCCAGCAGTTTGGGCAGGCACGAGTTCTTC.

This clone was seen more than once but under ten times. The rearrangement links TRBV7-6 to TRBJ2-1; tentatively, D is TRBD1 (5 bases). V dropped 5 bases and J dropped 6 bases, with 17 bases sitting between them. Germline CDR1 and CDR2: SGHVS and FNYEAQ. The CDR3 is 15 residues long. The CDR3 DNA sequence: TGTGCCAGCAGCCCTACCCCTCAGGGCTCCAATGAGCAGTTCTTC. Translated: CASSPTPQGSNEQFF.

The chain employs TRBV4-1 and TRBJ2-5, with 10 bases aligning to TRBD2. Trimming took 4 bases from V and 1 from J; bases not matched to a gene: 9. Germline V CDR1 and CDR2: MGHRA, YSYEKL. The CDR3 is made up of 17 amino acids. CDR3 in DNA: TGCGCCAGCAGCCGACCCCTTAGCGGGGGGTCCCAAGAGACCCAGTACTTC. Its protein product is CASSRPLSGGSQETQYF.

V gene TRBV2 combines with J gene TRBJ1-1; weak D call: TRBD1 (5 bases). CDR1 is SNHLY and CDR2 is FYNNEI in the germline V gene. Trimming cost V 7 bases and J 3 bases, with 18 bases left between them. This CDR3 region has 15 residues. CDR3 protein: CASKGIGAEDTEAFF. CDR3 coding DNA: TGTGCCAGCAAGGGGATAGGCGCTGAGGACACTGAAGCTTTCTTT.

This chain connects TRBV3-1 (or the pseudogene TRBV3-2) to TRBJ1-5, with 8 bases matching TRBD1. Germline values: CDR1 LGHDT, CDR2 YNNKEL (reference sequence). J lost 7 bases, V lost 2 bases, and 4 bases had no gene match. The CDR3 has 14 residues. The CDR3 DNA reads as TGTGCCAGCAGCCAACAGGGGGCGAGGCAGCCCCAGCATTTT. Protein product: CASSQQGARQPQHF.

The V and J genes are TRBV11-3 and TRBJ2-1; 14 nucleotides agree with TRBD2. Germline loops: CDR1 SGHNT, CDR2 YENEEA. J gave up 13 bases and V 3 bases, and 5 bases lay outside the gene matches. This CDR3 spans 14 amino acids. CDR3 sequence reads: CASSLGLAGAEQFF. The CDR3 DNA is TGTGCCAGCAGCTTGGGACTAGCGGGGGCCGAACAGTTCTTC.

This clone came up a few times. The V and J genes are TRBV11-2 and TRBJ2-1; 8 bases map to TRBD1. V shed 5 bases and J 0 bases; nucleotides not matched to a gene: 9. There are 17 residues in the CDR3. Germline assignment: CDR1 SGHAT and CDR2 FQNNGV. In DNA form, the CDR3 reads TGTGCCAGCAGCACAAACAGGGGGAGAAACTCCTACAATGAGCAGTTCTTC. Translating gives CASSTNRGRNSYNEQFF.

The chain links TRBV5-4 to TRBJ2-1, with D tentatively TRBD1 (5 bases). The V gene's germline CDR1 is SGHNT and CDR2 YYREEE (reference sequence). Trimming left V 4 bases short and J 7 bases short, with 9 bases between. There are 12 residues in the CDR3. CDR3 region: CASSIGVNEQFF. The CDR3 region has the DNA TGTGCCAGCAGCATAGGGGTGAATGAGCAGTTCTTC.